A selection of T cell receptor beta chains follows, all from one sample in a study of regulatory T cells in long-lasting Graves disease. TCRdb re-called the multiplex PCR reads with MiXCR, one entry per CDR3 protein. The table records 400,000 to 650,000 distinct CDR3 sequences, about 16% of them present only once. These data were also filed under a second study, of T cells in Graves' hyperthyroidism and ophthalmopathy.

Sequenced material: peripheral blood mononuclear cells (PBMCs), taken at new diagnosis, from a patient treated with antithyroid drugs. All receptors derive from a woman aged 40 to 65 with Graves disease. CDR3s include the opening cysteine and the closing phenylalanine or tryptophan. A D gene is named only where the DNA matches it firmly. Expanded clones are given a class, and other clones once, few, many or no size at all.

D: NA; size: NA; J: TRBJ2-3; V: TRBV4-1; DNA: TGCGCCAGCAGCCAGACCGTCGGCCGCACAGATACGCAGTATTTT; CDR3: CASSQTVGRTDTQYF
D: NA; size: many; J: TRBJ1-6; V: TRBV3-1; DNA: TGTGCCAGCAGCCAAGTCGGCCATTCACCCCTCCACTTT; CDR3: CASSQVGHSPLHF
D: TRBD2; size: many; J: TRBJ2-5; V: TRBV5-1; DNA: TGCGCCAGCAGCACGGGGACTAGCGGGGGTACCCAGTACTTC; CDR3: CASSTGTSGGTQYF
D: NA; size: NA; J: TRBJ2-2; V: TRBV19; DNA: TGTGCCAGTAGGTTCACGGGCCGATACCCCACCGGGGAGCTGTTTTTT; CDR3: CASRFTGRYPTGELFF
D: NA; size: many; J: TRBJ2-4; V: TRBV12-3/TRBV12-4; DNA: TGTGCCAGCAGTTTAGCGGGATCTTTCGCCAAAAACATTCAGTACTTC; CDR3: CASSLAGSFAKNIQYF
D: NA; size: many; J: TRBJ2-7; V: TRBV11-3; DNA: TGTGCCAGCAGCTTAGAGTGGAGAGAGGGGGAGCAGTACTTC; CDR3: CASSLEWREGEQYF
D: TRBD1; size: NA; J: TRBJ2-5; V: TRBV7-9; DNA: TGTGCCAGCAGCCTACCCCGACAGGGGCAGGAGACCCAGTACTTC; CDR3: CASSLPRQGQETQYF
D: TRBD1; size: NA; J: TRBJ1-2; V: TRBV20-1; DNA: TGCAGTGCCCTAGACAGGGAGTCGGTCTACACCTTC; CDR3: CSALDRESVYTF
D: NA; size: many; J: TRBJ2-1; V: TRBV9; DNA: TGTGCCAGCAGCGTACGGCCCTCCTACAATGAGCAGTTCTTC; CDR3: CASSVRPSYNEQFF
D: NA; size: few; J: TRBJ1-6; V: TRBV4-1; DNA: TGCGCCAGCAGCCGGGACACAAGTTATTCACCCCTCCACTTT; CDR3: CASSRDTSYSPLHF
D: TRBD1; size: few; J: TRBJ1-3; V: TRBV12-3/TRBV12-4; DNA: TGTGCCAGCAGGGCGACAGGGTCTGGAAACACCATATATTTT; CDR3: CASRATGSGNTIYF
D: NA; size: NA; J: TRBJ2-6; V: TRBV6-1; DNA: TGTGCCAGCTATGACGGGGGTTTCTCTGGGGCCAACGTCCTGACTTTC; CDR3: CASYDGGFSGANVLTF
D: TRBD1; size: NA; J: TRBJ2-4; V: TRBV6-2/TRBV6-3; DNA: TGTGCCAGCAGTCAGGGACAGGGACTACTAGCCAAAAACATTCAGTACTTC; CDR3: CASSQGQGLLAKNIQYF
D: NA; size: many; J: TRBJ2-7; V: TRBV7-3; DNA: TGTGCCAGCAGCTTAACAACAGGCCCTTACGAGCAGTACTTC; CDR3: CASSLTTGPYEQYF
D: NA; size: once; J: TRBJ2-7; V: TRBV20-1; DNA: TGCAGTGCTAGAGATCACGAGCAGTACTTC; CDR3: CSARDHEQYF
D: NA; size: many; J: TRBJ1-4; V: TRBV12-3/TRBV12-4; DNA: TGTGCCAGCAGCATCGGGGGCAGGACTGATGAAAAACTGTTTTTT; CDR3: CASSIGGRTDEKLFF
D: NA; size: many; J: TRBJ2-1; V: TRBV10-1; DNA: TGCGCCAGCAGTGTACTCCCGGGAACCTACAATGAGCAGTTCTTC; CDR3: CASSVLPGTYNEQFF
D: TRBD1; size: NA; J: TRBJ2-2; V: TRBV6-2/TRBV6-3; DNA: TGTGCCAGCAGTTACACCTCCGGGACAGGGTGGACCGGGGAGCTGTTTTTT; CDR3: CASSYTSGTGWTGELFF
D: NA; size: NA; J: TRBJ2-2; V: TRBV10-3; DNA: TGTGCCATCAGATCCGGGACTCCGAACACCGGGGAGCTGTTTTTT; CDR3: CAIRSGTPNTGELFF
D: TRBD1; size: few; J: TRBJ1-2; V: TRBV12-3/TRBV12-4; DNA: TGTGCCAGCAGTTTAAGGAGACAGGGTATAACTGGCTACACCTTC; CDR3: CASSLRRQGITGYTF
D: NA; size: many; J: TRBJ2-6; V: TRBV20-1; DNA: TGCAGTGCTCCGGGGGACGGGGCCAACGTCCTGACTTTC; CDR3: CSAPGDGANVLTF
D: NA; size: many; J: TRBJ1-4; V: TRBV5-1; DNA: TGCGCCAGCAGCGGGGGACAAAATGAAAAACTGTTTTTT; CDR3: CASSGGQNEKLFF
D: NA; size: many; J: TRBJ2-5; V: TRBV6-1; DNA: TGTGCCAGCAGTCCCGAGCCACAGGGTGGACAAGAGACCCAGTACTTC; CDR3: CASSPEPQGGQETQYF
D: NA; size: NA; J: TRBJ2-2; V: TRBV9; DNA: TGTGCCAGCAGCTCCAAGGCGGGATTATGGACCGGGGAGCTGTTTTTT; CDR3: CASSSKAGLWTGELFF
D: TRBD1; size: many; J: TRBJ1-5; V: TRBV18; DNA: TGTGCCAGCTCACCAGGGACAGGGGATAGCAATCAGCCCCAGCATTTT; CDR3: CASSPGTGDSNQPQHF
D: NA; size: many; J: TRBJ1-5; V: TRBV12-3/TRBV12-4; DNA: TGTGCCAGCAGTCCGGCGTTGAGTAGCAATCAGCCCCAGCATTTT; CDR3: CASSPALSSNQPQHF